This TCR beta chain is drawn from a study of blood T cell repertoires in COVID-19. Study at large: COVID-19 samples collected from the United States, Italy and Spain covered acute and convalescent phases.

There are 15 residues in the CDR3. V gave up 6 bases and J gave up 7 bases; unmatched junction bases: 9. Germline V gives CDR1 KGHSH, CDR2 LQKENI. One Seattle source followed patients from active infection through their disease course. Per the original data handling: Reference gene primer amplification gave estimated nucleated cell counts. Only in-frame clones appear in the TCRdb table, and some are missing; sequencing was by immunoSEQ multiplex PCR. V, J and clone size were drawn from that table, and D and trimming were deduced from the DNA. The table lists almost 350,000 clones, around 90% of them singletons.

Specimen: peripheral blood. The clonotype was recovered from a woman in her sixties with COVID-19, enrolled during active disease. The J gene is TRBJ1-1, the V gene TRBV18, with 12 bases matching TRBD1. As DNA, the CDR3 is TGTGCCAGCTCGGGACAGGGGGCGCAGCTTATTGAAGCTTTCTTT. Amino acids: CASSGQGAQLIEAFF.